The rows below give T cell receptor beta chains drawn from one sample of a study of blood T cells in healthy people across ages. TCRdb redid the calling of the 5' RACE reads with MiXCR, one entry per CDR3 protein. The sample lists about 1.8 million distinct CDR3 sequences; roughly 50% were seen once. The sample taken for sequencing was blood. Every receptor here comes from a woman between 35 and 50 years old in good health. Each CDR3 is given with its conserved first and last residue. D genes are given only for firm matches. Size is stated for part of the rows, as once, few or many counts, or as a class when the clone is expanded.

D gene	clone size	V gene	J gene	CDR3 DNA	CDR3 protein
TRBD2	-	TRBV12-3/TRBV12-4	TRBJ2-5	TGTGCCAGCAGTTTAGCCGGGACTAGTCGCGAAGAGACCCAGTACTTC	CASSLAGTSREETQYF
TRBD1	-	TRBV7-2	TRBJ2-3	TGTGCCGGCAGCTTAAGGGGACAGACGACAGATACGCAGTATTTT	CAGSLRGQTTDTQYF
-	few	TRBV6-5	TRBJ1-5	TGTGCCAGCAGTTGGGATCAGCCCCAGCATTTT	CASSWDQPQHF
-	-	TRBV27	TRBJ2-5	TGTGCCAGCAGTCGAGGGGGTCTTAGGGAGACCCAGTACTTC	CASSRGGLRETQYF
TRBD1	-	TRBV11-2	TRBJ1-1	TGTGCCAGCAGCAAAGGGACAGGGAATCGGTGGGACACTGAAGCTTTCTTT	CASSKGTGNRWDTEAFF
-	-	TRBV27	TRBJ2-7	TGTGCCAGCAAGGAGAGGCGCCTCTCCGAGCAGTACTTC	CASKERRLSEQYF
TRBD1	-	TRBV7-9	TRBJ2-7	TGTGCCAGCAGCCCAGGACAGGGGGCTAGGGACTACGAGCAGTACTTC	CASSPGQGARDYEQYF
-	-	TRBV6-2/TRBV6-3	TRBJ2-3	TGTGCCAGCAGTTCTTGGGGGGACGGAACAGATACGCAGTATTTT	CASSSWGDGTDTQYF
-	-	TRBV9	TRBJ2-1	TGTGCCAGCAGCGTAGGGCAGGGTGACTACAATGAGCAGTTCTTC	CASSVGQGDYNEQFF
TRBD1	few	TRBV5-1	TRBJ2-3	TGCGCCAGCAACCTAGGGGCAGGGGGCACTGCAGATACGCAGTATTTT	CASNLGAGGTADTQYF
-	few	TRBV5-1	TRBJ2-1	TGCGCCAGCAGCTTGAGAGGGGTGGAGGAGCAGTTCTTC	CASSLRGVEEQFF
-	-	TRBV19	TRBJ2-6	TGTGCCAGTAGTATGGTCGGACGCTCTGGGGCCAACGTCCTGACTTTC	CASSMVGRSGANVLTF
TRBD2	few	TRBV29-1	TRBJ2-1	TGCAGCGTTAATCGGGGGGACGCCAATGAGCAGTTCTTC	CSVNRGDANEQFF
-	few	TRBV4-2	TRBJ1-2	TGTGCCAGCAGCCAAGATAGGGGCTCGGGGCTTGGCTACACCTTC	CASSQDRGSGLGYTF
TRBD1	few	TRBV5-1	TRBJ2-7	TGCGCCAGCAGCTTGTCCGGGACAGGGTGGTACGAGCAGTACTTC	CASSLSGTGWYEQYF
-	-	TRBV9	TRBJ1-4	TGTGCCAGCAATCTGGACGGGACCGAAGATGAAAAACTGTTTTTT	CASNLDGTEDEKLFF
-	once	TRBV25-1	TRBJ2-5	TGTGCCAGCAGGGAAGATACAGGTCTAGAGACCCAGTACTTC	CASREDTGLETQYF
-	-	TRBV29-1	TRBJ2-7	TGCAGCGTTGAAGATCAAATCCAGGGCGGAGAGCAGTACTTC	CSVEDQIQGGEQYF
-	-	TRBV20-1	TRBJ1-1	TGCAGTGCTCCAGAATTACCGAACACTGAAGCTTTCTTT	CSAPELPNTEAFF
-	once	TRBV10-2	TRBJ1-2	TGCGCCAGCAGGGTCGAGGGGAAGGGCTACACCTTC	CASRVEGKGYTF
TRBD1	-	TRBV5-1	TRBJ2-3	TGCGCCTCACAGGGGCAGGGCACAGATACGCAGTATTTT	CASQGQGTDTQYF
-	-	TRBV6-6	TRBJ2-1	TGTGCCAGCAGCCAAGGGGGTTCCAACAATGAGCAGTTCTTC	CASSQGGSNNEQFF
TRBD1	-	TRBV12-3/TRBV12-4	TRBJ1-5	TGTGCCAGCAGTCGCTTACAGGGGTTTCAGCCCCAGCATTTT	CASSRLQGFQPQHF
-	-	TRBV18	TRBJ2-1	TGTGCCAGCTCACCAAGGAATCCCCCAAAAGGAGGTGAGCAGTTCTTC	CASSPRNPPKGGEQFF
TRBD1	once	TRBV7-2	TRBJ1-2	TGTGCCAGCAGCCCGCCTCCCGGCAGGGGGCAAGGCTACACCTTC	CASSPPPGRGQGYTF
-	few	TRBV7-9	TRBJ2-5	TGTGCCAGCAGCCCTGACTTGAGAACCCAGTACTTC	CASSPDLRTQYF
TRBD1	-	TRBV12-3/TRBV12-4	TRBJ2-1	TGTGCCAGCAGTTTAGCAGGGGGCATGGTTGATGAGCAGTTCTTC	CASSLAGGMVDEQFF
-	-	TRBV6-5	TRBJ2-5	TGTGCCAGCAGTTCAGCCGTCAAAGCGGAGACCCAGTACTTC	CASSSAVKAETQYF
-	few	TRBV29-1	TRBJ1-2	TGCAGCGTCCCTGGGCCTACAGAGAACTATGGCTACACCTTC	CSVPGPTENYGYTF
-	-	TRBV7-2	TRBJ2-1	TGTGCCAGCAGCCAAGGTGGTAGGCCGGGGAATGAGCAGTTCTTC	CASSQGGRPGNEQFF
-	once	TRBV18	TRBJ2-5	TGTGCCAGCTCAATGACCGAATACCAAGAGACCCAGTACTTC	CASSMTEYQETQYF
-	few	TRBV4-2	TRBJ1-2	TGTGCCAGCAGCCAAGATGGACTAGCCGGTGGCTACACCTTC	CASSQDGLAGGYTF
TRBD1	many	TRBV12-3/TRBV12-4	TRBJ2-1	TGTGCCAGCAGTTCTAGAGGGACAGCTAACAATGAGCAGTTCTTC	CASSSRGTANNEQFF
-	-	TRBV7-2	TRBJ2-5	TGTACCAGCAGCTTCCCCTACGAGACCCAGTACTTC	CTSSFPYETQYF
TRBD2	-	TRBV7-2	TRBJ2-7	TGTGCCAGCACCGCACAGCGGGGGTTCTACGAGCAGTACTTC	CASTAQRGFYEQYF
-	-	TRBV15	TRBJ1-2	TGTGCCACCAGCAGAGAAGGGGGTAACGGCTACACCTTC	CATSREGGNGYTF
-	-	TRBV7-2	TRBJ2-1	TGTGCCAGCAGCCCACGGATAGGCTTGTACGGCAATGAGCAGTTCTTC	CASSPRIGLYGNEQFF
-	-	TRBV6-5	TRBJ2-7	TGTACCAGCAGTTACTCGGTCAGGGGTTCCTACGAGCAGTACTTC	CTSSYSVRGSYEQYF
TRBD2	-	TRBV20-1	TRBJ2-3	TGCAGTGCTAGTGTTACTAGCGGGGTTACAGATACGCAGTATTTT	CSASVTSGVTDTQYF
-	-	TRBV7-9	TRBJ1-2	TGTGCCAGCGCGGGTTTGGTGTCTGGCTATGGCTACACCTTC	CASAGLVSGYGYTF
-	few	TRBV20-1	TRBJ2-7	TGCAGTGCTAGATTACTGGGGCAGATCTACGAGCAGTACTTC	CSARLLGQIYEQYF
TRBD1	-	TRBV28	TRBJ1-4	TGTGCCAGCAGTTTATCCCTTGAGACAGGGCCGTTTTTT	CASSLSLETGPFF
TRBD2	-	TRBV4-2	TRBJ2-7	TGTGCCAGCAGCCACGGTCTAGCGGGGGCCTACAATGAGCAGTACTTC	CASSHGLAGAYNEQYF
-	few	TRBV10-3	TRBJ2-6	TGTGCCCAAAGGAGCTCTGGGGCCAACGTCCTGACTTTC	CAQRSSGANVLTF
TRBD2	few	TRBV11-2	TRBJ2-7	TGTGCCAGCAGCTTGGGACTAGCGGCCCACGAGCAGTACTTC	CASSLGLAAHEQYF
TRBD1	few	TRBV29-1	TRBJ1-2	TGCAGCGGGGGACAGGGGTTGGGCTACACCTTC	CSGGQGLGYTF
TRBD2	few	TRBV7-6	TRBJ2-7	TGTGCCAGCAGCTTAGAGGCGACTAGCGGGTACGAGCAGTACTTC	CASSLEATSGYEQYF
-	few	TRBV12-3/TRBV12-4	TRBJ2-1	TGTGCCAGCAGTTTAGCTTTGAGGTTGGGTGAGTTCTTC	CASSLALRLGEFF
TRBD1	-	TRBV7-9	TRBJ1-2	TGTGCCAGCTCCAAAAACAGCCGGGACAGGGATGGAGATAACTATGGCTACACCTTC	CASSKNSRDRDGDNYGYTF
-	-	TRBV7-2	TRBJ2-7	TGTGCCTGCAGCTTATCCGGGACGGATAATTACGAGCAGTACTTC	CACSLSGTDNYEQYF
TRBD1	-	TRBV27	TRBJ2-7	TGTGCCAGCACCCCCCGGGACAGGAGGCTCGAGCAGTACTTC	CASTPRDRRLEQYF
-	-	TRBV12-5	TRBJ2-3	TGTGCTAGTGGTTTGGATCTAGGCGACACAGATACGCAGTATTTT	CASGLDLGDTDTQYF